This T cell receptor beta chain came from a study of vaccination and CD4 T cells after COVID-19. About the study: Stimulation of cells relied on overlapping spike peptides derived from SARS-CoV-2, HCoV-NL63, HCoV-OC43 and HCoV-229E.

Indicated treatment: approximately nine-day PBMC culture with coronavirus spike peptide pools or control peptides (ViraFEST assay). ViraFEST relied on peptide pools to expand antigen-specific T cells; the TCRs were sequenced afterward. Wells contained around 1.8 million PBMCs each, and these were cultured with about 10 IU/ml IL-2 and around 10 ug/ml peptide pools. The assay that was used to sequence DNA from cultured CD4+ T cells was the Oncomine TCR Beta short-read assay. It was from cultured CD4+ T cells that genomic DNA was extracted. TCRdb redid the calling of the PCR reads with MiXCR, one entry per CDR3 protein. The sample gives 25,000 to 30,000 distinct CDR3 sequences, about 60% of which show up once; about 15% is in the top ten. Details on this clonotype: Its specificity is unknown.

Germline V gene lookup returns CDR1 SQVTM and CDR2 ANQGSEA. V was pared by 4 bases and J by 1 base, with 10 bases between. There are 13 residues in the CDR3. Source: CD4+ T cells from blood, cultured in vitro, taken after SARS-CoV-2 vaccination. The clonotype was recovered from a human donor who received a COVID-19 vaccine. The V call is TRBV29-1, the J call TRBJ1-2; D possibly corresponds to TRBD1 (5 bases). The DNA of the CDR3 is TGCAGCGTTGGCGGGACGGTTAACTATGGCTACACCTTC. This codes for CSVGGTVNYGYTF. Using reference TRBV29-1 and TRBJ1-2 for the parts outside the CDR3, the full variable domain is SAVISQKPSRDICQRGTSLTIQCQVDSQVTMMFWYRQQPGQSLTLIATANQGSEATYESGFVIDKFPISRPNLTFSTLTVSNMSPEDSSIYLCSVGGTVNYGYTFGSGTRLTVV.